Presented here are 5 T cell receptor beta chains from one specimen sequenced in a study of control samples from healthy donors and cancer patients. Measured with immunoSEQ multiplex PCR; TCRdb has only the in-frame clones, and not every one. The repertoire holds around 250,000 clones, with about four fifths as singletons. Source material: PBMCs. The receptors here all came from a woman aged 60 to 75 with lung cancer.

This clone was recorded only once. The chain couples TRBV5-6 to TRBJ1-2; D is unclear. The CDR3 is 13 amino acids. The germline CDR1 and CDR2 sequences are SGHDT and YYEEEE. The ends were cut back, 0 bases at V and 4 bases at J, with 7 bases in the middle. The CDR3 nucleotides read TGTGCCAGCAGCTTGGGGGCGACCTATGGCTACACCTTC. Its protein product is CASSLGATYGYTF.

This chain uses TRBV9 with TRBJ2-4; no reliable D call. Trimming removed 4 bases at V and 5 bases at J, with 7 bases between. The CDR3 consists of 12 residues. CDR1 and CDR2 from the germline V gene are SGDLS and YYNGEE. The DNA for the CDR3 is TGTGCCAGCAGCCCGCATGAAAACATTCAGTACTTC. Translating gives CASSPHENIQYF.

This clone was counted a single time. The chain uses TRBV19 and TRBJ2-3; 9 nucleotides line up with TRBD2. The CDR3 has 18 amino acids. Germline CDR1 LNHDA, CDR2 SQIVND (reference sequence). V trimming: 2 bases; J trimming: 6 bases; junction bases outside the gene matches: 15. The CDR3 loop reads CASSIFLAGPLARDTQYF. The CDR3 DNA sequence: TGTGCCAGTAGTATATTCCTAGCGGGGCCTCTGGCACGTGATACGCAGTATTTT.

The chain uses TRBV7-2 and TRBJ2-3; 12 positions agree with TRBD2. The J segment lost 5 bases and the V segment lost 7 bases, leaving 13 bases of the junction unmatched. The CDR3 runs 17 residues. Germline assignment: CDR1 SGHTA and CDR2 FQGNSA. Here the CDR3 reads CASTSALAGGIRDTQYF. The CDR3 coding sequence is TGTGCCAGCACCTCCGCCCTAGCGGGGGGGATCAGAGATACGCAGTATTTT.

This chain links TRBV20-1 with TRBJ2-7, with a weak D call TRBD1 (6 bases). CDR1 and CDR2 from the germline V gene are DFQATT and SNEGSKA (reference sequence). V was clipped by 5 bases and J by 9 bases, with 14 bases between them. The CDR3 runs to 11 residues. The CDR3 sequence is CSAFMGATQYF. The CDR3, as DNA: TGCAGTGCTTTCATGGGGGCTACGCAGTACTTC.